The 11 T cell receptor beta chains below all came from one sample that was sequenced in a study of cytomegalovirus exposure and HLA in healthy donors. TCRdb's table, derived via immunoSEQ multiplex PCR, lists solely in-frame clones and lacks some. Of about 79,000 clones in the sample, over 85% were seen once. Sequencing was carried out using PBMCs. Receptor source: a woman in her thirties in good health and CMV-seronegative.

The chain couples TRBV30 to TRBJ1-1; possibly TRBD1 for D (6 bases). Germline V gene lookup returns CDR1 GTSNPN and CDR2 SVGIG (reference sequence). The CDR3 is 16 amino acids. V was trimmed by 0 bases and J by 11 bases, leaving 25 bases between them. The CDR3 protein is CAWSVPPRGFYRGAFF. The DNA of the CDR3 is TGTGCCTGGAGTGTCCCGCCCAGGGGCTTCTACCGAGGGGCTTTCTTT.

The chain links TRBV6-4 to TRBJ1-5; unclear D gene. The length of the CDR3 is 13 residues. CDR1 MRHNA and CDR2 SNTAGT come from the germline V gene. V lost 5 bases and J 5 bases, leaving 10 bases between the germline ends. CDR3 in amino acids: CASSKEFDQPQHF. The CDR3 region has the DNA TGTGCCAGCAGTAAGGAGTTCGATCAGCCCCAGCATTTT.

V and J are TRBV6-1 and TRBJ2-3; 7 bases align to TRBD2. J was trimmed by 3 bases and V by 7 bases; bases with no gene match: 10. This CDR3 region has 15 residues. Germline V gene lookup returns CDR1 MNHNS and CDR2 SASEGT. The CDR3 here is CASKAASGQTDTQYF. The CDR3 coding sequence is TGTGCCAGCAAGGCCGCTAGCGGCCAAACAGATACGCAGTATTTT.

This clone was counted a single time. The gene calls are TRBV19 and TRBJ1-3; unclear D gene. The germline V gene has CDR1 LNHDA and CDR2 SQIVND (reference sequence). The CDR3 has 14 residues. Trimming pared 3 bases from V and 3 bases from J, leaving 9 bases between. CDR3 sequence reads: CASSIRGSGNTIYF. CDR3 coding DNA: TGTGCCAGTAGTATCCGGGGAAGTGGAAACACCATATATTTT.

The chain links TRBV6-6 to TRBJ1-1; 8 bases match TRBD1. The junction had 3 bases not matched to a gene; V was cut back by 8 bases and J by 4 bases. This CDR3 has 12 amino acids. Germline lookup yields CDR1 MNHNY and CDR2 SVGAGI (reference sequence). The CDR3 loop is CASLDRVTEAFF. In nucleotides, the CDR3 is TGTGCCAGCTTGGACAGGGTCACTGAAGCTTTCTTT.

This chain uses TRBV11-2 with TRBJ2-2; TRBD1 agrees at 7 bases. Germline V gene sequence: CDR1 SGHAT, CDR2 FQNNGV. This CDR3 has 15 amino acids. The junction had 5 bases not matched to a gene; V was cut back by 1 base and J by 6 bases. CDR3 loop: CASSLAGGLAGELFF. The CDR3 DNA sequence: TGTGCCAGCAGCTTAGCAGGGGGTTTGGCCGGGGAGCTGTTTTTT.

The chain employs TRBV4-2 and TRBJ2-1, with 11 bases that match TRBD2. The germline CDR1 and CDR2 sequences are LGHNA and YNFKEQ. This CDR3 is built from 19 residues. V lost 4 bases, J lost 3 bases, and 14 bases stayed unmatched. CDR3 loop: CASSLRMESGLADYNEQFF. CDR3 in DNA: TGTGCCAGCAGCCTAAGGATGGAGTCGGGACTAGCGGACTACAATGAGCAGTTCTTC.

This chain joins TRBV4-1 and TRBJ2-1; 10 positions agree with TRBD2. This CDR3 spans 16 amino acids. The V gene's germline CDR1 is MGHRA and CDR2 YSYEKL. V lost 4 bases and J lost 6; bases outside the gene matches: 9. CDR3 residues: CASSPPLAGVGNEQFF. In DNA, the CDR3 is TGCGCCAGCAGCCCCCCCCTAGCGGGAGTGGGCAATGAGCAGTTCTTC.

This chain joins TRBV28 and TRBJ2-1, with 7 bases fitting TRBD1. Looked up from germline, CDR1 is MDHEN and CDR2 is SYDVKM. The junction had 12 bases not matched to a gene; V was cut back by 5 bases and J by 8 bases. CDR3 length: 15 amino acids. CDR3 nucleotide sequence: TGTGCCAGCAGTCCCTATGGACAGGAGGTGTATGAGCAGTTCTTC. It specifies CASSPYGQEVYEQFF. Filled out from reference TRBV28 and TRBJ2-1, the complete variable domain reads DVKVTQSSRYLVKRTGEKVFLECVQDMDHENMFWYRQDPGLGLRLIYFSYDVKMKEKGDIPEGYSVSREKKERFSLILESASTNQTSMYLCASSPYGQEVYEQFFGPGTRLTVL.

The chain recombines TRBV6-5 with TRBJ2-7, with D uncertain. Germline lookup yields CDR1 MNHEY and CDR2 SVGAGI. The germline V and J ends were trimmed by 4 bases and 0 bases, with 4 bases remaining between them. CDR3 length: 12 amino acids. CDR3 in amino acids: CASSSNSYEQYF. The CDR3 coding sequence is TGTGCCAGCAGTTCTAACTCCTACGAGCAGTACTTC.

As DNA, the CDR3 is TGTGCTAGTGGCCCAGGACAGGGAATTAGATTAAATCAGCCCCAGCATTTT. As protein: CASGPGQGIRLNQPQHF. The chain carries TRBV12-5 and TRBJ1-5; TRBD1 aligns across 8 bases. The CDR3 runs 17 residues. Germline values: CDR1 LGHNT, CDR2 FRNRAP. V lost 6 bases, J lost 4 bases, and 14 bases stayed unmatched.